Here is one T cell receptor (beta chain) with its context. Its antigen is unidentified. HTBI primers from iRepertoire and Arm-PCR of CDR3 regions yielded the TCR beta libraries. TCRdb passed the multiplex PCR reads through MiXCR, listing each CDR3 protein once. The sample gives about 470,000 distinct CDR3 sequences, around 20% of which show up once; about 8.3% is in the top ten. The data are from a study of regulatory T cells in long-lasting Graves disease. Time point described: persistent/refractory GD, antithyroid drugs over 5 years with positive TRAb. With RNA extracted from PBMCs as input, the TCR library was made. Trimming removed 0 bases at V and 6 bases at J, with 13 bases between. CDR3 length: 14 residues. Germline CDR1 SGHKS, CDR2 YYEKEE (reference sequence). Study findings and constraints: The sample size was small, and this may have reduced accuracy.

This TCR derives from a female donor with Graves disease. The specimen comprised peripheral blood mononuclear cells (PBMCs), sampled when the disease was refractory, from a patient treated with antithyroid drugs. The chain recombines TRBV5-5 with TRBJ2-7; TRBD1 or TRBD2 may be the D gene (5 bases each). CDR3 sequence reads: CASSLAGRSREQYF. In DNA, the CDR3 is TGTGCCAGCAGCTTGGCGGGGCGGTCCCGCGAGCAGTACTTC.